A selection of T cell receptor beta chains follows, all from one sample in a study of OX40 agonist ivuxolimab in advanced cancers. The data were produced by immunoSEQ multiplex PCR, yet TCRdb's version contains in-frame clones alone and is incomplete. In the table there are 66,000 or so clones, 65% to 85% of which are singletons. The source was CD4+ or CD8+ T cells sorted from blood, collected in a trial of the OX40 agonist ivuxolimab. The origin of the receptors is an adult with an advanced solid tumor such as melanoma, head and neck, liver or kidney cancer. The conserved cysteine and the conserved F or W are not part of the CDR3 here. Each record gives: V gene, J gene, CDR3 protein.

v_call: TRBV4-1
j_call: TRBJ2-3
cdr3_aa: ASSLGEGDTQY

v_call: TRBV5-1
j_call: TRBJ2-7
cdr3_aa: ASSFQSGQGIYEQY

v_call: TRBV5-1
j_call: TRBJ1-5
cdr3_aa: ASSLTGGYNQPQH

v_call: TRBV6-6
j_call: TRBJ1-2
cdr3_aa: AGGTPNYGYT

v_call: TRBV28
j_call: TRBJ2-1
cdr3_aa: ASTLTTGLAGEEQF

v_call: TRBV5-1
j_call: TRBJ2-5
cdr3_aa: ASSLGPGQETQY

v_call: TRBV10-3
j_call: TRBJ2-7
cdr3_aa: AISRGRESYEQY

v_call: TRBV7-9
j_call: TRBJ1-4
cdr3_aa: ASSLEGGNNEKLF

v_call: TRBV11-2
j_call: TRBJ2-1
cdr3_aa: ASSLLLSAGANEQF

v_call: TRBV6-1
j_call: TRBJ1-2
cdr3_aa: ASSEGGGYGYT

v_call: TRBV5-6
j_call: TRBJ2-2
cdr3_aa: ASSPGTGRTGELF

v_call: TRBV19
j_call: TRBJ1-5
cdr3_aa: ASSIENQPQH

v_call: TRBV9
j_call: TRBJ2-3
cdr3_aa: ASSVRPTGSRDTQY